This TCR beta chain was retrieved from a study of blood T cell repertoires in COVID-19. Study-level background: Material from acute and convalescent COVID-19 was sourced from the United States, Italy and Spain. Sample material is recorded as cDNA or gDNA derived from T cells, B-cell-depleted T cells, or PBMCs.

Under the authors' procedure: How many nucleated cells were present was estimated from reference gene primer amplification. The table came from immunoSEQ multiplex PCR; TCRdb's copy has only in-frame clones and leaves some out. Clonal size and the V and J genes are those of that table, whereas D and trimming came from the DNA. The table shows 250,000 or so clones, with about 80% occurring only once. The ends lost 1 base at V and 1 base at J; junction bases unmatched: 3. Germline V gene lookup returns CDR1 SGHVS and CDR2 FQNEAQ. This CDR3 region has 16 residues. The sequencing input was peripheral blood. This sequence joins TRBV7-8 and TRBJ1-4; 7 bases line up with TRBD1. This clonotype was sampled from a woman older than 75 with acute or convalescent COVID-19. The CDR3 region has the DNA TGTGCCAGCAGCTTAGGAACAGGGGTAACTAATGAAAAACTGTTTTTT. This encodes CASSLGTGVTNEKLFF.